This T cell receptor (beta chain) was recorded in a study of Graves' ophthalmopathy and Graves' hyperthyroidism. Regarding the study as a whole: The model predicted progression of ophthalmopathy with a sensitivity of roughly 69%, and its specificity was 72% to 80%. Among expanded thyroid clonotypes above 0.001 frequency, most also occurred in blood.

The sample holds many counts of this clonotype. Its antigen remains unknown. Orbital computed tomography and thyroid ultrasound, along with TRAb, serum thyroxine and clinical symptoms, underpinned diagnosis. Germline CDR1 and CDR2: SQVTM and ANQGSEA. With V trimmed by 2 bases and J by 6 bases, 5 bases remained unmatched. The CDR3 totals 13 residues. Beta-chain TCR CDR3 regions were amplified from RNA transcripts. Scientists carried out first-round RT-PCR using HTBI primers and then a second-round multiplex PCR. TCRdb reprocessed the multiplex PCR reads with MiXCR, giving one entry per CDR3 protein. This table holds about 380,000 distinct CDR3 sequences, approximately 15% found once.

This TCR came from a woman in her late teens or twenties with stable Graves' hyperthyroidism. Sequenced material: peripheral blood. The chain employs TRBV29-1 and TRBJ2-5; 8 nucleotides match TRBD2. As DNA, the CDR3 is TGCAGCGTTGAAATAGCGGGGTTAAAGACCCAGTACTTC. This codes for CSVEIAGLKTQYF. The full variable domain, completed using reference TRBV29-1 and TRBJ2-5, is SAVISQKPSRDICQRGTSLTIQCQVDSQVTMMFWYRQQPGQSLTLIATANQGSEATYESGFVIDKFPISRPNLTFSTLTVSNMSPEDSSIYLCSVEIAGLKTQYFGPGTRLLVL.